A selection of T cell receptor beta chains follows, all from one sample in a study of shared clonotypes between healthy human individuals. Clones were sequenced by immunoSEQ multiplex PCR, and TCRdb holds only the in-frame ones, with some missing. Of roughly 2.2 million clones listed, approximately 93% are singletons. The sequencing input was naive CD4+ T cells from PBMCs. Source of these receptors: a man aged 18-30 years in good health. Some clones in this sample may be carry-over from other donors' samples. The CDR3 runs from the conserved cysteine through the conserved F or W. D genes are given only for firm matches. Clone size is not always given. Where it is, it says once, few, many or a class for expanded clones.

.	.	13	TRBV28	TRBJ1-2	TGTGCCAGCAGTAACAGCTCGGACTATGGCTACACCTTC	CASSNSSDYGYTF
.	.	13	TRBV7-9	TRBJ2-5	TGTGCCAGCAGCAACCGGGACCAAGAGACCCAGTACTTC	CASSNRDQETQYF
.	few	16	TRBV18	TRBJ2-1	TGTGCCAGCTCACCATCGGCAGTTAGCTCCTACAATGAGCAGTTCTTC	CASSPSAVSSYNEQFF
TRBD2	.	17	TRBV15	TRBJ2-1	TGTGCCACCAGCAGAGGGGTAGCGGGAGTGAGATACAATGAGCAGTTCTTC	CATSRGVAGVRYNEQFF
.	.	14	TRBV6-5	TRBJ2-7	TGTGCCAGCAGCCTGGCGGGTGGGAACTACGAGCAGTACTTC	CASSLAGGNYEQYF
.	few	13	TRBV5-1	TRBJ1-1	TGCGCCAGCAGCCCGGGACCCAACACTGAAGCTTTCTTT	CASSPGPNTEAFF
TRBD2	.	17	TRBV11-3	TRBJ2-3	TGTGCCAGCAGCTTAAGGACTAGCGGGAGGTCCACAGATACGCAGTATTTT	CASSLRTSGRSTDTQYF
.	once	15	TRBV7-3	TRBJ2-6	TGTGCCAGCAGCGTGGAGGGTGCTGGGGCCAACGTCCTGACTTTC	CASSVEGAGANVLTF
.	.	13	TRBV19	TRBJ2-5	TGTGCCAGTAGCCCCGGGACGGAGGAGACCCAGTACTTC	CASSPGTEETQYF
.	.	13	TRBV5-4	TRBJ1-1	TGTGCCAGCAGCCGGGGAGCGAACACTGAAGCTTTCTTT	CASSRGANTEAFF
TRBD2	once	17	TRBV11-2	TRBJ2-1	TGTGCCAGCAGCCCCGTCCCTCTAGCGGGAGTCTACAATGAGCAGTTCTTC	CASSPVPLAGVYNEQFF
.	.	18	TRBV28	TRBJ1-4	TGTGCCAGCACCTACCTGGGGCTGGGCAAGGGAGCTAATGAAAAACTGTTTTTT	CASTYLGLGKGANEKLFF
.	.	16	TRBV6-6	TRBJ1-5	TGTGCCAGCAGTTACAACCCGGCCCAAGGCAATCAGCCCCAGCATTTT	CASSYNPAQGNQPQHF
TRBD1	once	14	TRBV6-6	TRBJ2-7	TGTGCCAGCAGCTGGGACAGGGGGCGAAGCGAGCAGTACTTC	CASSWDRGRSEQYF